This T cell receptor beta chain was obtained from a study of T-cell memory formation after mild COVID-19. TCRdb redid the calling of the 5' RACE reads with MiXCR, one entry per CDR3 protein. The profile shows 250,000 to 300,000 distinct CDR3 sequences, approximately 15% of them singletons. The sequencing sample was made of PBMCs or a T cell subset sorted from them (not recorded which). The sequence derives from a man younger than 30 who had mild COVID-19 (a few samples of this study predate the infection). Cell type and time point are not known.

The CDR3 bases are TGTGCCAGCAGTGAAGACCATGGGGAAGGGAGTCAGCCCCAGCATTTT. The encoded protein is CASSEDHGEGSQPQHF. V and J are TRBV6-1 and TRBJ1-5; D unclear. Looked up from germline, CDR1 is MNHNS and CDR2 is SASEGT. The CDR3 has 16 residues. Between the trimmed V and J ends, which lost 1 base and 6 bases, there was a span of 16 bases.